This T cell receptor beta chain was found in a study of cytomegalovirus exposure and HLA in healthy donors. Comment on this clone: What it binds is not known.

Study-level findings and limits: Productive rates of about 87% or about 30% were seen for most TCR beta V segments in an earlier analysis.

Per the germline V gene, CDR1 is LNHNV and CDR2 is YYDKDF (reference sequence). Deletions cut 0 bases from V and 4 bases from J, with 12 bases between. CDR3 length equals 15 residues. PCR primers comprised 60 Vbeta and 13 Jbeta primers. TCRdb keeps only in-frame clones here, not all; method: immunoSEQ multiplex PCR. The repertoire holds about 59,000 clones, with roughly 84% as singletons. The receptor's source is a human donor in good health. This chain uses TRBV15 with TRBJ1-1, with D possibly being TRBD1 (5 bases). Sequenced sample: PBMCs. The CDR3 nucleotides are TGTGCCACCAGCAGAGAGGGGGGAAGTGGCACTGAAGCTTTCTTT. Translating gives CATSREGGSGTEAFF. The whole variable domain, remainder taken from reference TRBV15 and TRBJ1-1, is DAMVIQNPRYQVTQFGKPVTLSCSQTLNHNVMYWYQQKSSQAPKLLFHYYDKDFNNEADTPDNFQSRRPNTSFCFLDIRSPGLGDTAMYLCATSREGGSGTEAFFGQGTRLTVV.